Each of the 10 T cell receptor beta chains below was sequenced from the same sample in a study of blood T cell repertoires in COVID-19. Produced via immunoSEQ multiplex PCR; TCRdb's table is partial and in-frame only. The sample carries over 45,000 clones, approximately 85% recorded once. Sequenced material: peripheral blood. The source is a middle-aged man with acute or convalescent COVID-19.

V and J are TRBV6-5 and TRBJ1-6; 7 bases map to TRBD1. V lost 2 bases, J lost 9 bases, and 7 bases stayed unmatched. Per germline, CDR1 MNHEY and CDR2 SVGAGI. The CDR3 runs 15 residues. CDR3 region: CASSYSVGGISPLHF. The CDR3 bases are TGTGCCAGCAGTTACAGCGTAGGGGGCATTTCACCCCTCCACTTT.

The chain recombines TRBV28 with TRBJ1-5; D gene unclear. V lost 2 bases and J 0 bases, leaving 5 bases between the germline ends. The germline CDR1 and CDR2 sequences are MDHEN and SYDVKM. The CDR3 consists of 14 residues. CDR3 nucleotides: TGTGCCAGCAGTTTAACTATTAGCAATCAGCCCCAGCATTTT. Translating gives CASSLTISNQPQHF.

CDR3 nucleotides: TGTGCCAGCAGTTACGTCGACAGCGATGGCTACACCTTC. Protein: CASSYVDSDGYTF. The chain uses TRBV6-5 and TRBJ1-2, with a weak D call TRBD1 (5 bases). Germline CDR1 and CDR2: MNHEY and SVGAGI. The CDR3 extends over 13 amino acids. V lost 2 bases to trimming and J lost 6 bases, with 10 bases between them.

This chain joins TRBV5-1 and TRBJ1-3; TRBD1 matches 10 bases. The CDR3 spans 16 residues. The V and J ends lost 3 bases and 4 bases, in that order; junction bases with no gene match: 7. From germline, CDR1 is SGHRS and CDR2 YFSETQ. The CDR3 loop reads CASSWAGTGEGNTIYF. The DNA for the CDR3 is TGCGCCAGCAGCTGGGCCGGGACAGGGGAAGGAAACACCATATATTTT.

V is TRBV5-1 and J is TRBJ2-1; TRBD2 matches 10 bases. Germline-derived CDR1 and CDR2 are SGHRS and YFSETQ. Trimming at V came to 1 base and at J to 4 bases, leaving 5 bases not matched to a gene. There are 16 residues in the CDR3. CDR3 protein: CASSLRLAGGYNEQFF. As DNA, the CDR3 is TGCGCCAGCAGCTTGAGGTTAGCGGGGGGATACAATGAGCAGTTCTTC.

The chain employs TRBV7-2 and TRBJ2-7; D remains ambiguous. Germline-derived CDR1 and CDR2 are SGHTA and FQGNSA. Trimming shortened V by 5 bases and J by 3 bases, and 5 bases separated the two germline ends. The length of the CDR3 is 11 residues. The CDR3 region is CASSVYYEQYF. The CDR3 bases are TGTGCCAGCAGCGTCTACTACGAGCAGTACTTC.

The chain joins TRBV4-1 to TRBJ2-7, with 7 bases matching TRBD1. V shed 2 bases and J 0 bases; nucleotides not matched to a gene: 10. CDR3 length: 17 amino acids. Germline V gene data show CDR1 as MGHRA and CDR2 as YSYEKL. DNA of the CDR3: TGCGCCAGCAGCCAACCATACGACAGGGCCCACTCCTACGAGCAGTACTTC. Translation gives CASSQPYDRAHSYEQYF.

V gene TRBV7-9 combines with J gene TRBJ2-1; D not certain. V gave up 4 bases and J gave up 5 bases, with 15 bases separating them. The CDR3 sequence is 15 residues long. Germline V lookup: CDR1 SEHNR, CDR2 FQNEAQ (reference sequence). Here the CDR3 reads CASSSRVVTDNEQFF. The CDR3 DNA sequence: TGTGCCAGCAGCTCCCGGGTAGTAACCGACAATGAGCAGTTCTTC.

The chain couples TRBV7-9 to TRBJ1-1; 7 nucleotides agree with TRBD1. The CDR3 is 14 amino acids. The germline CDR1 and CDR2 sequences are SEHNR and FQNEAQ (reference sequence). Losses at the gene ends were 4 bases for V and 1 base for J; bases not matched to a gene: 3. CDR3 in DNA: TGTGCCAGCAGCTGGGGACAGAGGAACACTGAAGCTTTCTTT. This codes for CASSWGQRNTEAFF.

The rearrangement links TRBV18 to TRBJ2-7, with 7 bases matching TRBD1. The V and J ends lost 6 bases and 0 bases, in that order; junction bases with no gene match: 11. The germline CDR1 and CDR2 sequences are KGHSH and LQKENI. The CDR3 totals 16 residues. In DNA, the CDR3 is TGTGCCAGCTCGTCTACGGGACAGCGGAACTCCTACGAGCAGTACTTC. Translation gives CASSSTGQRNSYEQYF.